Listed below are T cell receptor beta chains from one sample, sequenced in a study of cytomegalovirus exposure and HLA in healthy donors. Sequenced by immunoSEQ multiplex PCR; TCRdb stores in-frame clones only, minus some. Among over 150,000 clones, roughly three quarters were seen once, and the ten largest hold roughly 7.3%. Sequences were obtained from PBMCs. The receptors were sampled from a male donor in good health and CMV-seropositive. Both conserved end residues are part of each CDR3. The order of the fields is V gene, J gene, D gene, clone size, CDR3 DNA, CDR3 protein. A D gene is named only where the DNA matches it firmly. Some rows mark clone size as missing; the rest say once, few, many or name a class of expanded clone.

TRBV5-6	TRBJ1-3	.	.	TGTGCCAGCAGCTTGCGGATTGGGGGCACCTCTGGAAACACCATATATTTT	CASSLRIGGTSGNTIYF
TRBV25-1	TRBJ2-2	.	.	TGTGCCAGCAGTGGTACGCCCCTTGCGGGATCTACCGGGGAGCTGTTTTTT	CASSGTPLAGSTGELFF
TRBV7-9	TRBJ2-5	.	.	TGTGCCAGCAGCTCGGAAGAGACCCAGTACTTC	CASSSEETQYF
TRBV7-2	TRBJ1-1	TRBD1	.	TGTGCCAGCCGACTAAGGACAGGAGACACTGAAGCTTTCTTT	CASRLRTGDTEAFF
TRBV30	TRBJ2-7	.	.	TGTGCCTGGAGGGGGGGACCCTCTGCTTCCTACGAGCAGTACTTC	CAWRGGPSASYEQYF
TRBV6-5	TRBJ1-6	TRBD1	.	TGTGCCAGCAGTTTCCCCCGGACAGGCAATTCACCCCTCCACTTT	CASSFPRTGNSPLHF
TRBV2	TRBJ2-7	.	few	TGTGCCAGCGGACAGATGGACTACGAGCAGTACTTC	CASGQMDYEQYF
TRBV7-9	TRBJ1-2	TRBD1	.	TGTGCCAGCAGCTATGGGACAGGATATGGCTACACCTTC	CASSYGTGYGYTF
TRBV6-1	TRBJ2-7	.	.	TGTGCCAGCAAAGCGGGTTACGAGCAGTACTTC	CASKAGYEQYF
TRBV6-5	TRBJ1-1	TRBD1	.	TGTGCCAGCAGCACGGGACAGGGCGGCGTCGAAGCTTTCTTT	CASSTGQGGVEAFF
TRBV11-2	TRBJ2-7	TRBD1	few	TGTGCCAGCAGCTCTCCCCGGACAGGGATGAGTAAGGACTTC	CASSSPRTGMSKDF
TRBV30	TRBJ1-4	TRBD1	few	TGTGCCTGGAGTATGGGGGACAGGGGGAATGAAAAACTGTTTTTT	CAWSMGDRGNEKLFF
TRBV5-1	TRBJ2-7	TRBD1	.	TGCGCCAGCAGCTTGAGACAGGGGAGCTCCTACGAGCAGTACTTC	CASSLRQGSSYEQYF
TRBV7-2	TRBJ2-7	TRBD1	.	TGTGCCAGCAGCCAACGGCAGGGGGCCACTGAGTACTTC	CASSQRQGATEYF
TRBV5-1	TRBJ1-6	.	.	TGCGCCAGCAGCTTGGGGGCCGGAAGGTTTAATTCACCCCTCCACTTT	CASSLGAGRFNSPLHF
TRBV7-9	TRBJ2-7	.	.	TGTGCCAGCAGCTTAAAGGGGCAGGTCCGTAGGTACGAGCAGTACTTC	CASSLKGQVRRYEQYF
TRBV5-1	TRBJ2-3	TRBD1	.	TGCGCCAGCAGCCTGGACAGGGGCCCAGATACGCAGTATTTT	CASSLDRGPDTQYF
TRBV19	TRBJ1-1	.	.	TGTGCCAGTAGTTACAGCCGCACTGAAGCTTTCTTT	CASSYSRTEAFF
TRBV19	TRBJ2-3	.	.	TGTGCCAGTAAGGGGTCAGGGACTAGCACAGATACGCAGTATTTT	CASKGSGTSTDTQYF
TRBV21-1	TRBJ1-2	.	.	TGTGCCAGCATCGGGTTGGACACCGGGACAGGGGCAAAGAGTAACTATGGCTACACCTTC	CASIGLDTGTGAKSNYGYTF
TRBV7-7	TRBJ1-2	.	.	TGTGCTAGCAGCCGCGAGGCGCGCTATGGCTACACCTTC	CASSREARYGYTF
TRBV7-9	TRBJ1-1	.	.	TGTTCCAGCAGCTTAGGTGGGGTGGGACAGAACACTGAAGCTTTCTTT	CSSSLGGVGQNTEAFF
TRBV5-1	TRBJ1-2	TRBD1	few	TGCGCCAGCAGCCGGGGACAGGGCTTTAACTATGGCTACACCTTC	CASSRGQGFNYGYTF
TRBV5-8	TRBJ2-3	.	.	TGTGCCAGCAGCTTGGCCTCAGGGTGGGATACGCAGTATTTT	CASSLASGWDTQYF
TRBV2	TRBJ1-6	.	few	TGTGCCAGCAGTAAACGGGGGGCCCTCCACTTT	CASSKRGALHF
TRBV18	TRBJ2-6	TRBD1	.	TGTGCCAGCTCCCTCCGGGACAGCACCTCTGGGGCCAACGTCCTGACTTTC	CASSLRDSTSGANVLTF
TRBV5-8	TRBJ1-3	.	once	TGTGCCAGCAGCCTGCAGTCCTCTGAAAACACCATATATTTT	CASSLQSSENTIYF
TRBV19	TRBJ2-7	TRBD2	few	TGTGCCAGTAGTACCTCAGGACTAGCATACTACGAGCAGTACTTC	CASSTSGLAYYEQYF
TRBV5-6	TRBJ1-1	TRBD1	few	TGTGCCAGCAGCCCATACAGGGGTCGGACTGAAGCTTTCTTT	CASSPYRGRTEAFF
TRBV2	TRBJ2-7	.	few	TGTGCCAGCAGTGAAGCCGGGACATATTACGAGCAGTACTTC	CASSEAGTYYEQYF
TRBV2	TRBJ2-1	TRBD1	.	TGTGCCAGCAGTGAAACCCCCGGGACAGGCTACAATGAGCAGTTCTTC	CASSETPGTGYNEQFF
TRBV5-1	TRBJ1-6	.	once	TGCGCCAGCAGCTTGGTCGGGGGTCGCTATAATTCACCCCTCCACTTT	CASSLVGGRYNSPLHF
TRBV6-5	TRBJ2-7	.	.	TGTGCCAGCAGCAACGACGGATCTGAGAGGGAGCAGTACTTC	CASSNDGSEREQYF
TRBV6-5	TRBJ1-2	.	.	TGTGCCAGCAGTTACGTAGGAGGCCAGGATGGCTACACCTTC	CASSYVGGQDGYTF
TRBV11-2	TRBJ2-7	TRBD1	.	TGTGCCAGCAGCTCCAACAGGGGTAACGAGCAGTACTTC	CASSSNRGNEQYF
TRBV7-3	TRBJ1-6	TRBD1	.	TGTGCCAGCAGCTTCACAGGGGTGACGGCACCCCTCCACTTT	CASSFTGVTAPLHF
TRBV4-1	TRBJ1-6	TRBD1	.	TGCGCCAGCAGCCTTATCGGACAGGGGAAGGGTTCACCCCTCCACTTT	CASSLIGQGKGSPLHF
TRBV7-2	TRBJ1-5	.	.	TGTGCCAGCAGCTCGGACTGGAATCAGCCCCAGCATTTT	CASSSDWNQPQHF
TRBV6-1	TRBJ2-3	.	.	TGTGCCAGCAGTGGGCGCGGCGGGGCGAGCACAGATACGCAGTATTTT	CASSGRGGASTDTQYF
TRBV19	TRBJ1-2	TRBD1	.	TGTGCCAGTAGTATTAGCGGGACAGGGTTCGTTCGAGGCTATGGCTACACCTTC	CASSISGTGFVRGYGYTF
TRBV9	TRBJ1-6	TRBD1	.	TGTGCCAGCAGCTCACCGTCGGGACAGGCTTATAATTCACCCCTCCACTTT	CASSSPSGQAYNSPLHF
TRBV4-2	TRBJ2-7	.	.	TGTGCCAGCAGACTAACGGAAAGTACCTACGAGCAGTACTTC	CASRLTESTYEQYF
TRBV5-4	TRBJ1-2	.	once	TGTGCCAGCAGCTTGGCCGGGGGGGGGTACTATGGCTACACCTTC	CASSLAGGGYYGYTF
TRBV5-3	TRBJ1-3	.	.	TGTGCCAGAAGCCGCCACAGGGCCCGGAGAAACACCATATATTTT	CARSRHRARRNTIYF
TRBV4-1	TRBJ1-4	TRBD1	.	TGCGCCAGCAGCCAGCCCGGGACAGGGCGTACTATTCTGTTTTTT	CASSQPGTGRTILFF
TRBV6-6	TRBJ1-1	.	.	TGTGCCAGTGACAATCGACCAGCTGAAGCTTTCTTT	CASDNRPAEAFF
TRBV9	TRBJ1-3	TRBD1	.	TGTGCCAGCAGCGGGGGACAGGGAATAACTGGAAACACCATATATTTT	CASSGGQGITGNTIYF
TRBV7-9	TRBJ2-7	TRBD2	.	TGTGCCAGCAGCCAACGCCCCGGGAGGGAGCAGTACTTC	CASSQRPGREQYF
TRBV4-1	TRBJ2-1	TRBD2	.	TGCGCCAGCAGCCAGTGGGGTCCGCCGGGACTAAGCCTCTATGAGCAGTTCTTC	CASSQWGPPGLSLYEQFF
TRBV6-6	TRBJ2-3	TRBD1	.	TGTGCCAGCAGGAGGGGGCGCACAGATACGCAGTATTTT	CASRRGRTDTQYF
TRBV30	TRBJ1-1	.	.	TGTGCCTGGAGTGTAGGGGCAGAGGAGACTTTCTTT	CAWSVGAEETFF
TRBV7-9	TRBJ2-3	.	.	TGTGCCAGCAGTTCGCGTTCGGGGGACCCCACAGATACGCAGTATTTT	CASSSRSGDPTDTQYF
TRBV2	TRBJ1-1	.	few	TGTGCCAGCATCGGGATACAAGCTTTCTTT	CASIGIQAFF
TRBV19	TRBJ1-2	TRBD1	.	TGTGCCAGTACTCCGTGGGGACAGGGAAGAAGTGGCTACACCTTC	CASTPWGQGRSGYTF
TRBV27	TRBJ1-4	.	.	TGTGCCAGCAGTTGGAGTTCGGGTGAAAAACTGTTTTTT	CASSWSSGEKLFF